Detailed here is one T cell receptor (beta chain). The RNA, 0.5 to 1 ug, was put through reverse transcription using random hexamers. TCRdb independently ran MiXCR on the immunoSEQ multiplex PCR reads; one entry per CDR3 protein. The sample includes about 200,000 distinct CDR3 sequences, 90% to 95% seen only once; the top ten take around 0.079%. The sample comes from a study of CD8 T cells in Susac syndrome. Trimming took off 3 bases at V and 2 bases at J, with 19 bases between the two ends. Germline CDR1 and CDR2: KGHDR and SFDVKD. The CDR3 length is 17 residues. The rearrangement joins TRBV24-1 to TRBJ2-7; D possibly corresponds to TRBD1 (6 bases). Sequencing was carried out using CD4+ T cells from PBMCs. The clonotype comes from a human donor with Susac syndrome. The CDR3 sequence is CATSDPLWGQIPYEQYF. As DNA, the CDR3 is TGTGCCACCAGTGATCCTCTGTGGGGGCAAATCCCCTACGAGCAGTACTTC.